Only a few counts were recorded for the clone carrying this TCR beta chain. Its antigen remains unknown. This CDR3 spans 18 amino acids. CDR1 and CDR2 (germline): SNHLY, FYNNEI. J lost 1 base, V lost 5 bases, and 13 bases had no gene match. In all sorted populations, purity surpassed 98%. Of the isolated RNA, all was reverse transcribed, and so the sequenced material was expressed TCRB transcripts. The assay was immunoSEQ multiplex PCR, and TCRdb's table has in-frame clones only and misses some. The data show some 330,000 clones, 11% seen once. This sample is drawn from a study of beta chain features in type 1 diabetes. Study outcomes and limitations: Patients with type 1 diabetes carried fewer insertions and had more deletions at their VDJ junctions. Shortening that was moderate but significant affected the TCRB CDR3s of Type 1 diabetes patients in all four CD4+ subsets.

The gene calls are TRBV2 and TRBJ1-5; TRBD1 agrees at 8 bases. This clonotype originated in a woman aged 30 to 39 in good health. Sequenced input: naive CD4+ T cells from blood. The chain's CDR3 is CASSPWWQGAGSNQPQHF. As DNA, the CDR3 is TGTGCCAGCAGTCCTTGGTGGCAGGGGGCTGGAAGCAATCAGCCCCAGCATTTT. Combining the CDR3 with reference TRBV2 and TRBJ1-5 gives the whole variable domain EPEVTQTPSHQVTQMGQEVILRCVPISNHLYFYWYRQILGQKVEFLVSFYNNEISEKSEIFDDQFSVERPDGSNFTLKIRSTKLEDSAMYFCASSPWWQGAGSNQPQHFGDGTRLSIL.